The 27 T cell receptor beta chains reported below all come from one sample, sequenced in a study of shared clonotypes between healthy human individuals. In the naive CD8 group, cells lacked CD45RO and were positively selected for CCR7, so terminally differentiated effector memory CD45RA+ cells were left out. Libraries were prepared by immunoSEQ multiplex PCR; TCRdb keeps only in-frame clonotypes and omits some of them. This repertoire shows about 870,000 clones, nearly 95% found once; its top ten account for about 24%. Material: naive CD8+ T cells sorted from blood. The receptors were sampled from a man between 25 and 39 years old in good health.

This chain joins TRBV30 and TRBJ1-6; 9 positions match TRBD1. V lost 7 bases to trimming and J lost 3 bases; unmatched junction nucleotides: 7. The germline V gene encodes CDR1 GTSNPN and CDR2 SVGIG (reference sequence). The CDR3 spans 15 residues. The CDR3 sequence is CALQGADVYNSPLHF. DNA of the CDR3: TGTGCCTTACAGGGGGCAGATGTCTATAATTCACCCCTCCACTTT. Full variable domain (missing parts from reference TRBV30 and TRBJ1-6): SQTIHQWPATLVQPVGSPLSLECTVEGTSNPNLYWYRQAAGRGLQLLFYSVGIGQISSEVPQNLSASRPQDRQFILSSKKLLLSDSGFYLCALQGADVYNSPLHFGNGTRLTVT.

This chain uses TRBV6-1 with TRBJ2-7; 9 bases match TRBD2. In germline, CDR1 is MNHNS, CDR2 SASEGT. CDR3 length equals 18 residues. The V and J ends lost 1 base and 0 bases, in that order; junction bases with no gene match: 10. The CDR3 coding sequence is TGTGCCAGCAGTGAAGAGCCCCACAATAGCGGGAGCTCCTACGAGCAGTACTTC. It specifies CASSEEPHNSGSSYEQYF.

The chain has TRBV9 and TRBJ1-2, with 7 positions matching TRBD1. The CDR3 sequence is 14 residues long. Germline loops: CDR1 SGDLS, CDR2 YYNGEE. The V gene end was trimmed by 4 bases and the J gene end by 4 bases; junction bases not matched to a gene: 7. The CDR3 coding sequence is TGTGCCAGCAGCAACGCACAGGGGACCTATGGCTACACCTTC. Translating gives CASSNAQGTYGYTF.

As regards this clone: Other DNA sequences in the same sample also yield this CDR3. The genes are TRBV27 and TRBJ2-3; TRBD2 agrees at 11 bases. Germline CDR1 MNHEY, CDR2 SMNVEV (reference sequence). V shed 3 bases, J shed 5 bases, and the junction held 1 base outside the gene matches. CDR3 size: 14 residues. The CDR3 DNA sequence: TGTGCCAGCAGTTTTGGACTAGCGGGAGATACGCAGTATTTT. It yields the protein CASSFGLAGDTQYF.

The chain is built from TRBV7-9 and TRBJ2-3; 11 bases fit TRBD2. V lost 5 bases and J lost 3; bases outside the gene matches: 10. The CDR3 has 17 amino acids. Germline CDR1 reads SEHNR; CDR2 reads FQNEAQ (reference sequence). CDR3 nucleotide sequence: TGTGCCAGCAGCCCTAACCTGGGACTAGCGGAAACAGATACGCAGTATTTT. Translating it yields CASSPNLGLAETDTQYF.

The V gene is TRBV2, the J gene TRBJ2-5; 13 nucleotides match TRBD2. CDR1 is SNHLY, CDR2 FYNNEI, per germline. This CDR3 is 15 amino acids long. J lost 1 base, V lost 6 bases, and 2 bases had no gene match. CDR3 in amino acids: CASSGTSGTQETQYF. CDR3 sequence (DNA): TGTGCCAGCAGCGGGACTAGCGGGACCCAAGAGACCCAGTACTTC.

V usage is TRBV11-1 and J usage is TRBJ2-7; D is possibly TRBD2 (5 bases). The CDR3 consists of 15 residues. The V end was cut by 3 bases, the J end by 7 bases, with 19 bases between. The germline CDR1 and CDR2 sequences are SGHAT and FQDESV (reference sequence). The CDR3 DNA reads as TGTGCCAGCAGCTTCCTGGCTAGCAGTCGGGGAGAGCAGTACTTC. Translated: CASSFLASSRGEQYF.

The V gene is TRBV29-1, the J gene TRBJ2-2; possible D gene TRBD1, 5 bases. Looked up from germline, CDR1 is SQVTM and CDR2 is ANQGSEA. The CDR3 loop spans 13 amino acids. Trimming took 3 bases from V and 8 from J, leaving 13 bases between them. The CDR3: CSVDRATGGELFF. In nucleotides, the CDR3 is TGCAGCGTTGACAGGGCCACCGGAGGGGAGCTGTTTTTT.

This clone has more than one count but fewer than ten. The chain has TRBV5-6 and TRBJ1-5; D possibly corresponds to TRBD1 (5 bases). The CDR3 is 13 amino acids. Germline CDR1 is SGHDT and CDR2 is YYEEEE. V was cut by 7 bases and J by 5 bases, with 13 bases left in between. The CDR3 sequence: CASAAQGHQPQHF. For the CDR3, the DNA is TGTGCCAGCGCTGCGCAGGGTCATCAGCCCCAGCATTTT.

The chain joins TRBV6-5 to TRBJ2-1, with 9 bases identical to TRBD1. The CDR3 is made up of 14 amino acids. Trimming at V came to 9 bases and at J to 9 bases, leaving 12 bases not matched to a gene. Germline V gene sequence: CDR1 MNHEY, CDR2 SVGAGI. CDR3 region: CASNRDRAFGEQFF. CDR3 nucleotide sequence: TGTGCCAGTAACCGGGACAGGGCTTTTGGTGAGCAGTTCTTC.

V and J are TRBV4-3 and TRBJ1-4; 9 positions agree with TRBD1. CDR1 and CDR2 (germline): LGHNA, YSLEER. The CDR3 extends over 15 amino acids. Trimming took 0 bases from V and 8 from J; bases not matched to a gene: 4. Written as DNA, the CDR3 is TGCGCCAGCAGCCAAGATCGGGGACAGGGAGAAAAACTGTTTTTT. Its translation is CASSQDRGQGEKLFF.

The V call is TRBV5-1, the J call TRBJ2-3, with 10 positions matching TRBD1. Germline CDR1 and CDR2: SGHRS and YFSETQ. This CDR3 is built from 16 residues. Trimming removed 4 bases from V and 2 bases from J; junction bases left unmatched: 7. In DNA form, the CDR3 reads TGCGCCAGCAGCCCCGGGACAGGGGCCTTCACAGATACGCAGTATTTT. It is translated as CASSPGTGAFTDTQYF.

J is TRBJ2-1 and V is TRBV11-1; the match to TRBD2 covers 11 bases. Trimming removed 5 bases from V and 4 bases from J; junction bases left unmatched: 4. In germline, CDR1 is SGHAT, CDR2 FQDESV (reference sequence). This CDR3 has 15 residues. The CDR3 bases are TGTGCCAGCAGCCATAGGACTAGCGGGTACAATGAGCAGTTCTTC. It is translated as CASSHRTSGYNEQFF.

The V gene is TRBV18, the J gene TRBJ2-1, with D possibly called TRBD1 or TRBD2 (7 bases each). CDR3 size: 17 residues. V was shortened by 6 bases and J by 7 bases, with 25 bases between the two germline ends. Germline CDR1 KGHSH, CDR2 LQKENI. CDR3 sequence reads: CASSPKRDRNYNNEQFF. The CDR3 nucleotides read TGTGCCAGCTCGCCTAAGCGGGACAGAAACTATAATAATGAGCAGTTCTTC.

The chain carries TRBV7-3 and TRBJ2-2, with 8 bases fitting TRBD2. J lost 2 bases, V lost 2 bases, and 7 bases had no gene match. Germline V CDR1 and CDR2: SGHTA, FQGTGA. The CDR3 consists of 17 residues. The CDR3 DNA reads TGTGCCAGCAGCTTATTTGGGACTAGAGATAACACCGGGGAGCTGTTTTTT. Its translation: CASSLFGTRDNTGELFF.

The gene calls are TRBV7-9 and TRBJ1-1; 8 bases match TRBD1. With 11 bases clipped from V and 1 base from J, the junction kept 15 bases outside the gene matches. Germline-derived CDR1 and CDR2 are SEHNR and FQNEAQ (reference sequence). CDR3 length: 16 amino acids. The CDR3 DNA reads as TGTGCCGGACGAGGGGCCACCGGGACAGGGAACACTGAAGCTTTCTTT. This codes for CAGRGATGTGNTEAFF.

The chain recombines TRBV28 with TRBJ2-2; D uncertain. CDR3 length equals 14 residues. Trimming cost V 7 bases and J 0 bases, with 9 bases left between them. Germline V gene data show CDR1 as MDHEN and CDR2 as SYDVKM. In DNA, the CDR3 is TGTGCCAGCACATCACTATCGAACACCGGGGAGCTGTTTTTT. Translating gives CASTSLSNTGELFF.

The V call is TRBV7-9, the J call TRBJ2-1; D may be TRBD1 (6 bases). This CDR3 region has 14 residues. V was cut by 5 bases and J by 8 bases, with 16 bases left in between. The germline gives CDR1 SEHNR, CDR2 FQNEAQ (reference sequence). CDR3 amino acids: CASSPGVRVDEQFF. The CDR3 DNA reads TGTGCCAGCAGCCCAGGGGTCAGGGTCGATGAGCAGTTCTTC.

This chain links TRBV9 with TRBJ1-3; maybe TRBD1 (5 bases). The germline gives CDR1 SGDLS, CDR2 YYNGEE. The CDR3 covers 17 residues. Between the trimmed V and J ends, which lost 0 bases and 3 bases, there was a span of 16 bases. Here the CDR3 reads CASSVATGLLLGNTIYF. The CDR3 DNA is TGTGCCAGCAGCGTAGCTACGGGACTCCTTCTTGGAAACACCATATATTTT.

In its sample, this clone was seen a few times. V gene TRBV30 combines with J gene TRBJ1-3, with unresolved D. The germline V gene encodes CDR1 GTSNPN and CDR2 SVGIG (reference sequence). This CDR3 comprises 13 residues. The V gene lost 0 bases and the J gene lost 3 bases, with 6 bases spanning the gap. CDR3 DNA sequence: TGTGCCTGGAGTGTAGGAGATGGAAACACCATATATTTT. Translating it yields CAWSVGDGNTIYF.

The chain has TRBV27 and TRBJ2-7, with TRBD1 identical over 7 bases. CDR3 length: 16 amino acids. Trimming cost V 0 bases and J 7 bases; bases outside gene matches: 12. The germline V gene encodes CDR1 MNHEY and CDR2 SMNVEV (reference sequence). The CDR3 DNA reads TGTGCCAGCAGTTTATCGAACCGGGACAGCTTGAGGGAGCAGTACTTC. Protein: CASSLSNRDSLREQYF.

This chain uses TRBV9 with TRBJ1-2, with 7 bases identical to TRBD1. The CDR3 sequence is 14 residues long. The J segment lost 6 bases and the V segment lost 0 bases, leaving 5 bases of the junction unmatched. The V gene's germline CDR1 is SGDLS and CDR2 YYNGEE. The CDR3 region has the DNA TGTGCCAGCAGCGTAGAGGGGGCGCAGGATGGCTACACCTTC. This gives the protein CASSVEGAQDGYTF.

V gene TRBV7-9 combines with J gene TRBJ2-4, with D maybe TRBD2 (6 bases). With 0 bases removed from V and 0 bases from J, the gap between germline ends came to 9 bases. Germline assignment: CDR1 SEHNR and CDR2 FQNEAQ (reference sequence). This CDR3 has 16 residues. CDR3 bases: TGTGCCAGCAGCTTAGCGCGGGATATAGCCAAAAACATTCAGTACTTC. It translates to CASSLARDIAKNIQYF.

The chain links TRBV2 to TRBJ2-7, with TRBD1 identical over 7 bases. V dropped 5 bases and J dropped 1; count of bases not matched to a gene: 11. Germline V lookup: CDR1 SNHLY, CDR2 FYNNEI. The CDR3 contains 16 residues. The CDR3 nucleotides read TGTGCCAGCAGTACTTCCGACAGGGCGGAATCCTACGAGCAGTACTTC. This encodes CASSTSDRAESYEQYF.

The chain carries TRBV5-5 and TRBJ2-1, with 12 bases fitting TRBD2. V shed 5 bases, J shed 6 bases, and the junction held 9 bases outside the gene matches. This CDR3 contains 16 residues. The germline gives CDR1 SGHKS, CDR2 YYEKEE (reference sequence). CDR3 sequence (DNA): TGTGCCAGCAGTCTGAGACTAGCGGGAGCGTCCAATGAGCAGTTCTTC. Translation gives CASSLRLAGASNEQFF.

The chain joins TRBV7-3 to TRBJ2-1; D is unresolved. The CDR3 runs 17 residues. Germline CDR1 SGHTA, CDR2 FQGTGA. With 1 base removed from V and 0 bases from J, the gap between germline ends came to 13 bases. The CDR3 protein is CASSLRSGSSSYNEQFF. The CDR3 DNA sequence: TGTGCCAGCAGCTTAAGATCAGGCTCGAGCTCCTACAATGAGCAGTTCTTC.

V usage is TRBV27 and J usage is TRBJ2-1; D ambiguous. V was shortened by 3 bases and J by 8 bases, with 11 bases between the two germline ends. Germline assignment: CDR1 MNHEY and CDR2 SMNVEV (reference sequence). CDR3 size: 13 residues. CDR3 region: CASSFTAYDEQFF. The CDR3 DNA sequence: TGTGCCAGCAGTTTTACTGCGTACGATGAGCAGTTCTTC.